This passage covers 31 T cell receptor beta chains from one sample sequenced in a study of T-cell reconstitution after alpha-beta-depleted transplantation in children. TCRbeta library construction was performed incorporating unique molecular identifiers. MiXCR, run by TCRdb on the PCR reads, gives a single entry per CDR3 protein. The table includes some 100,000 distinct CDR3 sequences, less than 20% detected once. The sequencing here drew on PBMCs, mostly from graft donor cells, taken 180 days after TCRalphabeta/CD19-depleted stem cell transplant. All receptors come from a male patient aged 2 to 10 who had a stem cell transplant for acute lymphoblastic leukemia, so the T cells may come from the graft donor.

This clonotype came up many times. The rearrangement joins TRBV10-3 to TRBJ2-2; TRBD1 is a possible D gene (5 bases). V was shortened by 4 bases and J by 5 bases, with 14 bases between the two germline ends. Germline V gene data show CDR1 as ENHRY and CDR2 as SYGVKD. This CDR3 region has 15 residues. CDR3 loop: CAISGADRGTGELFF. In DNA form, the CDR3 reads TGTGCCATCAGTGGTGCCGACAGAGGAACCGGGGAGCTGTTTTTT.

The chain combines TRBV2 with TRBJ1-1; a weak D match, TRBD1 (6 bases). This CDR3 comprises 14 residues. The V gene lost 8 bases and the J gene lost 4 bases, with 17 bases spanning the gap. Germline V gene data show CDR1 as SNHLY and CDR2 as FYNNEI. The CDR3 loop reads CASSTGTFLTEAFF. The CDR3 DNA reads as TGTGCCAGCTCTACGGGGACATTTCTCACTGAAGCTTTCTTT.

The V call is TRBV5-1, the J call TRBJ2-2; no definite D call. The CDR3 has 11 residues. Germline V lookup: CDR1 SGHRS, CDR2 YFSETQ. Trimming cost V 9 bases and J 0 bases, with 3 bases left between them. The CDR3 coding sequence is TGCGCCACCTCGAACACCGGGGAGCTGTTTTTT. Translation gives CATSNTGELFF.

This clonotype was observed a few times. V usage is TRBV7-2 and J usage is TRBJ1-2; D may be TRBD1 (6 bases). V lost 5 bases to trimming and J lost 4 bases, with 8 bases between them. The CDR3 runs 12 residues. Per the germline V gene, CDR1 is SGHTA and CDR2 is FQGNSA. The CDR3 region has the DNA TGTGCCAGCAGCGCGACAGGCTATGGCTACACCTTC. Amino acids: CASSATGYGYTF. The variable domain in full, with the rest retrieved from reference TRBV7-2 and TRBJ1-2, is GAGVSQSPSNKVTEKGKDVELRCDPISGHTALYWYRQSLGQGLEFLIYFQGNSAPDKSGLPSDRFSAERTGGSVSTLTIQRTQQEDSAVYLCASSATGYGYTFGSGTRLTVV.

The chain joins TRBV6-5 to TRBJ1-1; possible D gene TRBD1, 6 bases. This CDR3 has 16 residues. CDR1 is MNHEY, CDR2 SVGAGI, per germline. V lost 1 base and J 0 bases, leaving 12 bases between the germline ends. The CDR3 spells CASSYLRTVMNTEAFF. The CDR3 nucleotides are TGTGCCAGCAGTTACTTACGGACAGTTATGAACACTGAAGCTTTCTTT.

V gene TRBV7-2 combines with J gene TRBJ2-5; 7 nucleotides line up with TRBD2. CDR1 and CDR2 (germline): SGHTA, FQGNSA. CDR3 size: 14 residues. V lost 3 bases, J lost 5 bases, and 6 bases stayed unmatched. The CDR3 DNA sequence: TGTGCCAGCAGCTTGGGCCTAGCGGTGGAGACCCAGTACTTC. This codes for CASSLGLAVETQYF.

This clonotype was seen a handful of times. J is TRBJ1-6 and V is TRBV18; a weak D match, TRBD1 (5 bases). The V gene lost 3 bases and the J gene lost 5 bases, with 11 bases spanning the gap. The CDR3 is made up of 15 amino acids. Germline V gene lookup returns CDR1 KGHSH and CDR2 LQKENI. The CDR3 bases are TGTGCCAGCTCACCTAAAGAGGGGAATAATTCACCCCTCCACTTT. Its protein is CASSPKEGNNSPLHF. The variable domain in full, completed from reference TRBV18 and TRBJ1-6, reads NAGVMQNPRHLVRRRGQEARLRCSPMKGHSHVYWYRQLPEEGLKFMVYLQKENIIDESGMPKERFSAEFPKEGPSILRIQQVVRGDSAAYFCASSPKEGNNSPLHFGNGTRLTVT.

This clonotype was recorded a few times. The chain joins TRBV19 to TRBJ2-5; 7 positions match TRBD2. The CDR3 loop spans 15 amino acids. Germline assignment: CDR1 LNHDA and CDR2 SQIVND (reference sequence). J lost 5 bases, V lost 6 bases, and 12 bases had no gene match. The CDR3 sequence: CASSWAGLDEETQYF. In DNA form, the CDR3 reads TGTGCCAGTAGCTGGGCCGGACTAGATGAGGAGACCCAGTACTTC.

This clonotype has a handful of counts. This sequence joins TRBV11-2 and TRBJ2-3; D uncertain. The CDR3 length is 18 residues. V shed 0 bases and J shed 4 bases, with 20 bases lying between them. Germline CDR1 SGHAT, CDR2 FQNNGV. DNA for the CDR3: TGTGCCAGCAGCTTAGATTACGCCCGTCAGGCCCCATCAGATACGCAGTATTTT. Translated: CASSLDYARQAPSDTQYF.

The chain is built from TRBV18 and TRBJ1-1; D possibly corresponds to TRBD1 (5 bases). The CDR3 runs to 13 residues. V was pared by 2 bases and J by 10 bases, with 14 bases between. Germline V gives CDR1 KGHSH, CDR2 LQKENI. The CDR3 DNA reads TGTGCCAGCTCACCAGATCAAGCGGGGGGAGCTTTCTTT. Its protein is CASSPDQAGGAFF.

This clonotype was observed a handful of times. The genes are TRBV10-3 and TRBJ2-7; D is unresolved. CDR3 length equals 11 residues. Deletions cut 10 bases from V and 2 bases from J, with 9 bases between. Germline values: CDR1 ENHRY, CDR2 SYGVKD. The chain's CDR3 is CATLGTYEQYF. As DNA, the CDR3 is TGTGCCACCCTTGGGACCTACGAGCAGTACTTC.

This clonotype has a handful of counts. The gene calls are TRBV28 and TRBJ2-1; either TRBD1 or TRBD2 may fit D (5 bases each). V lost 1 base, J lost 0 bases, and 7 bases lay in between. Per the germline V gene, CDR1 is MDHEN and CDR2 is SYDVKM. The CDR3 runs 15 residues. The CDR3 nucleotides are TGTGCCAGCAGTTTATTGGGACCCTCCTACAATGAGCAGTTCTTC. Translated: CASSLLGPSYNEQFF.

This clonotype was seen more than once but under ten times. The V and J genes are TRBV24-1 and TRBJ2-1, with D possibly TRBD1 on 6 matching bases. The V gene lost 4 bases and the J gene lost 7 bases, with 13 bases spanning the gap. Germline V gene lookup returns CDR1 KGHDR and CDR2 SFDVKD. The CDR3 runs to 14 residues. CDR3: CATSETGNYNEQFF. DNA for the CDR3: TGTGCCACCAGTGAAACAGGGAATTATAATGAGCAGTTCTTC.

A remark on this clonotype: At one boundary the junction diverges from the germline segment, which might be a read error. The V and J genes are TRBV11-2 and TRBJ2-1; possibly TRBD1 for D (8 bases). The germline V gene has CDR1 SGHAT and CDR2 FQNNGV. The CDR3 length is 17 residues. CDR3 coding DNA: TGTACCAGCAGCTTAGAACAGGGGGGGAACTCCTACAATGAGCAGTTCTTC. It yields the protein CTSSLEQGGNSYNEQFF.

The chain links TRBV12-3 or TRBV12-4 to TRBJ2-2, with TRBD1 as a possible D gene (6 bases). This CDR3 comprises 15 residues. V was shortened by 5 bases and J by 4 bases, with 14 bases between the two germline ends. The CDR3 nucleotides are TGTGCCAGCAGTCAGGACAGCGTGGGCACCGGGGAGCTGTTTTTT. This gives the protein CASSQDSVGTGELFF.

Details on this clonotype: The junction differs from germline at one of its ends, possibly a read error. The chain has TRBV27 and TRBJ2-3; 7 bases line up with TRBD2. Germline V gene data show CDR1 as MNHEY and CDR2 as SMNVEV (reference sequence). This CDR3 spans 15 amino acids. CDR3: CASSSEGWEGGGGVF. The DNA for the CDR3 is TGTGCCAGCAGTTCCGAAGGATGGGAGGGAGGAGGTGGGGTGTTT.

This clonotype was counted a few times. V and J are TRBV12-3 or TRBV12-4 and TRBJ1-5, with D unclear. The CDR3 runs 15 residues. V was shortened by 2 bases and J by 2 bases, with 10 bases between the two germline ends. Here the CDR3 DNA reads TGTGCCAGCAGTTTACGAGGAATTCGCAATCAGCCCCAGCATTTT. It codes for CASSLRGIRNQPQHF.

Turning to this clonotype: At one of its ends the junction is not consistent with the germline gene, which may arise from a read error. This sequence joins TRBV2 and TRBJ2-2; 7 nucleotides match TRBD1. CDR1 and CDR2 from the germline V gene are SNHLY and FYNNEI. The CDR3 loop spans 15 amino acids. The CDR3 protein is CASKVTGSDTRELFF. The CDR3 bases are TGTGCCAGCAAGGTGACAGGGTCGGACACCAGGGAGCTGTTTTTT.

The CDR3 nucleotides read TGTGCCATCAAGGGCGGGGGGGACAATGAGCAGTTCTTC. It is translated as CAIKGGGDNEQFF. The V call is TRBV10-3, the J call TRBJ2-1; 9 bases line up with TRBD2. Trimming took 7 bases from V and 5 from J; bases not matched to a gene: 3. CDR3 length equals 13 residues. Germline CDR1 and CDR2: ENHRY and SYGVKD.

The sample holds a few counts of this clonotype. The chain couples TRBV20-1 to TRBJ1-2; no firm D call. V dropped 5 bases and J dropped 5 bases, with 12 bases sitting between them. CDR3 length: 12 residues. CDR1 DFQATT and CDR2 SNEGSKA come from the germline V gene (reference sequence). As DNA, the CDR3 is TGCAGTGCTGTGGACCTGAGATATGGCTACACCTTC. Amino acid sequence: CSAVDLRYGYTF.

The gene calls are TRBV5-1 and TRBJ2-1; no clear D. The CDR3 has 11 residues. The ends were cut back, 4 bases at V and 8 bases at J, with 7 bases in the middle. Germline-derived CDR1 and CDR2 are SGHRS and YFSETQ. The DNA of the CDR3 is TGCGCCAGCAGCCAAGTGGATGAGCAGTTCTTC. Translation: CASSQVDEQFF. The variable domain in full, completed from reference TRBV5-1 and TRBJ2-1, reads KAGVTQTPRYLIKTRGQQVTLSCSPISGHRSVSWYQQTPGQGLQFLFEYFSETQRNKGNFPGRFSGRQFSNSRSEMNVSTLELGDSALYLCASSQVDEQFFGPGTRLTVL.

This clonotype turned up a few times. The chain has TRBV6-5 and TRBJ1-1; TRBD1 is a possible D gene (5 bases). The V gene's germline CDR1 is MNHEY and CDR2 SVGAGI. The CDR3 loop spans 14 amino acids. The V and J ends lost 2 bases and 4 bases respectively, with 11 bases between them. CDR3 protein: CASSYAGTSTEAFF. For the CDR3, the DNA is TGTGCCAGCAGTTACGCAGGGACGAGCACTGAAGCTTTCTTT.

This clonotype was seen ten or more times. This sequence joins TRBV4-2 and TRBJ2-6; possible D gene TRBD1, 6 bases. CDR3 size: 15 residues. CDR1 LGHNA and CDR2 YNFKEQ come from the germline V gene. V dropped 7 bases and J dropped 4 bases, with 14 bases sitting between them. DNA for the CDR3: TGTGCCAGCAACATGCAGGGGATCGGGGCCAACGTCCTGACTTTC. Residues: CASNMQGIGANVLTF.

This clonotype appeared a few times. V gene TRBV20-1 combines with J gene TRBJ1-2; 7 positions match TRBD1. CDR3 length equals 12 residues. Trimming took 5 bases from V and 8 from J; bases not matched to a gene: 8. Germline-derived CDR1 and CDR2 are DFQATT and SNEGSKA (reference sequence). CDR3 nucleotide sequence: TGCAGTGCTGTCAGGGGGGTGGGGGGCTACACCTTC. Its translation is CSAVRGVGGYTF.

In its sample, this clonotype was seen a few times. This chain links TRBV5-1 with TRBJ2-1; 8 bases line up with TRBD2. Germline V gives CDR1 SGHRS, CDR2 YFSETQ. Unmatched junction bases numbered 7, after V lost 0 bases and J lost 5 bases. This CDR3 has 16 residues. The CDR3 sequence: CASSLGPGLGDNEQFF. The CDR3 nucleotides are TGCGCCAGCAGCTTGGGGCCGGGACTAGGGGACAATGAGCAGTTCTTC. The complete variable domain, with remaining parts taken from reference TRBV5-1 and TRBJ2-1, reads KAGVTQTPRYLIKTRGQQVTLSCSPISGHRSVSWYQQTPGQGLQFLFEYFSETQRNKGNFPGRFSGRQFSNSRSEMNVSTLELGDSALYLCASSLGPGLGDNEQFFGPGTRLTVL.

This chain joins TRBV5-5 and TRBJ1-2; no reliable D call. This CDR3 has 14 residues. Trimming cost V 0 bases and J 4 bases, with 10 bases left between them. In germline, CDR1 is SGHKS, CDR2 YYEKEE (reference sequence). The CDR3 DNA reads TGTGCCAGCAGCTTGGACAGCGTTCGCTATGGCTACACCTTC. Its translation is CASSLDSVRYGYTF.

The genes are TRBV9 and TRBJ2-2; D possibly matches TRBD1 or TRBD2 (6 bases each). The V and J ends lost 0 bases and 7 bases respectively, with 19 bases between them. The V gene's germline CDR1 is SGDLS and CDR2 YYNGEE. This CDR3 has 17 residues. The CDR3 region is CASSVGRGIPTGGELFF. In DNA, the CDR3 is TGTGCCAGCAGCGTAGGGAGGGGGATCCCGACCGGCGGGGAGCTGTTTTTT.

The chain links TRBV27 to TRBJ2-2, with 9 nucleotides matching TRBD2. Germline V lookup: CDR1 MNHEY, CDR2 SMNVEV (reference sequence). The CDR3 is made up of 15 amino acids. Unmatched junction bases numbered 5, after V lost 4 bases and J lost 5 bases. CDR3 sequence: CASSYSGGVTGELFF. CDR3 nucleotides: TGTGCCAGCAGTTATAGCGGGGGCGTGACCGGGGAGCTGTTTTTT.

The CDR3 DNA follows: TGTGCCAGCAGCCAAGTCAACGGCTACGAGCAGTACTTC. Protein product: CASSQVNGYEQYF. The chain is built from TRBV3-1 and TRBJ2-7; D is undetermined. The CDR3 loop spans 13 amino acids. Trimming pared 1 base from V and 3 bases from J, leaving 7 bases between. From germline, CDR1 is LGHDT and CDR2 YNNKEL (reference sequence).

The DNA of the CDR3 is TGTGCCAGCAGCCATTCCTATATGGGGGATACGCAGTATTTT. Encoded protein: CASSHSYMGDTQYF. The chain uses TRBV3-1 and TRBJ2-3, with D uncertain. The ends were cut back, 3 bases at V and 6 bases at J, with 13 bases in the middle. The germline V gene has CDR1 LGHDT and CDR2 YNNKEL (reference sequence). This CDR3 spans 14 amino acids.

V gene TRBV20-1 combines with J gene TRBJ1-5; D call uncertain. CDR1 DFQATT and CDR2 SNEGSKA come from the germline V gene (reference sequence). The CDR3 extends over 14 amino acids. Trimming pared 6 bases from V and 2 bases from J, leaving 14 bases between. The CDR3 sequence is CSAQLSPGNQPQHF. The CDR3 bases are TGCAGTGCCCAATTGAGCCCCGGCAATCAGCCCCAGCATTTT.